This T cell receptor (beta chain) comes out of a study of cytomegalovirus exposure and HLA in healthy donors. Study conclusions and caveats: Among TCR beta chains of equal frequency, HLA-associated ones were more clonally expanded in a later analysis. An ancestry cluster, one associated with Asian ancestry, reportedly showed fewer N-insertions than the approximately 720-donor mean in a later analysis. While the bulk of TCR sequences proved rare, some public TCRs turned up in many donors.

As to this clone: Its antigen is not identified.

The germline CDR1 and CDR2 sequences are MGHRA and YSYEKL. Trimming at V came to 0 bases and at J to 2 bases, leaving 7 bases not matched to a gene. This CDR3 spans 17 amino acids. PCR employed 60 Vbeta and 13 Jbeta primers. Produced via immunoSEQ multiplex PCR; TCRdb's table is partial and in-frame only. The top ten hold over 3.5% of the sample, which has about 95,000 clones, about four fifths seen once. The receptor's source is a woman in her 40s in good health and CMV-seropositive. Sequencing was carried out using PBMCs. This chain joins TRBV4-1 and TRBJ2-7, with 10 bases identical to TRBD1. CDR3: CASSQELVGTGAYEQYF. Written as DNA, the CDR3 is TGCGCCAGCAGCCAAGAGCTAGTCGGGACAGGGGCCTACGAGCAGTACTTC.